The 16 T cell receptor beta chains listed next were all sequenced from one sample in a study of cytomegalovirus exposure and HLA in healthy donors. Researchers ran the PCR with 60 Vbeta and 13 Jbeta primers. Repertoires were generated with immunoSEQ multiplex PCR, while TCRdb's copy carries only in-frame clones and drops some. The sample shows 160,000 or so clones, approximately 82% of them seen only once. The sample was PBMCs. The receptors were sampled from a male donor in good health and CMV-seronegative.

This rearrangement joins TRBV7-2 to TRBJ2-7, with 9 positions matching TRBD1. J lost 4 bases, V lost 1 base, and 5 bases had no gene match. This CDR3 has 15 residues. Germline V gives CDR1 SGHTA, CDR2 FQGNSA. CDR3 coding DNA: TGTGCCAGCAGCTTAGGACAGGGGGTTATTTACGAGCAGTACTTC. It encodes CASSLGQGVIYEQYF.

The sample holds a few counts of this clone. The chain combines TRBV7-9 with TRBJ2-5, with D possibly matching TRBD2 (5 bases). The DNA matches TRBJ2-7 better at its end, which makes the J call doubtful. The V gene's germline CDR1 is SEHNR and CDR2 FQNEAQ (reference sequence). This CDR3 is 14 amino acids long. CDR3 protein: CASSLAGARYEQYF. Here the CDR3 DNA reads TGTGCCAGCAGCTTAGCGGGAGCCCGCTACGAGCAGTACTTC.

V usage is TRBV28 and J usage is TRBJ2-1, with D maybe TRBD2 (6 bases). This CDR3 region has 11 residues. The germline V gene has CDR1 MDHEN and CDR2 SYDVKM. Trimming took off 6 bases at V and 10 bases at J, with 10 bases between the two ends. CDR3 nucleotides: TGTGCCAGCAGGCGGGACCGAGAGCAGTTCTTC. It yields the protein CASRRDREQFF.

The chain joins TRBV29-1 to TRBJ1-5, with 8 bases matching TRBD1. This CDR3 is 13 amino acids long. CDR1 is SQVTM and CDR2 is ANQGSEA in the germline V gene. V shed 6 bases and J 7 bases; nucleotides not matched to a gene: 8. The CDR3 loop is CSVGSGGGQPQHF. The CDR3 DNA follows: TGCAGCGTGGGCTCAGGGGGCGGCCAGCCCCAGCATTTT.

The genes are TRBV5-1 and TRBJ1-5, with D tentatively TRBD1 (5 bases). Trimming took 2 bases from V and 3 from J, leaving 12 bases between them. From germline, CDR1 is SGHRS and CDR2 YFSETQ. This CDR3 has 15 amino acids. CDR3 nucleotides: TGCGCCAGCAGCTTTGGGGACTCCGTCAATCAGCCCCAGCATTTT. It is translated as CASSFGDSVNQPQHF.

In the case of this clone: One end of the junction varies from germline; a read error may be responsible. The genes are TRBV10-3 and TRBJ2-2; no firm D call. The germline gives CDR1 ENHRY, CDR2 SYGVKD. This CDR3 has 13 amino acids. The CDR3 bases are TGTGCCGTCAGTGAAGTTCTATTGGGGGAGCTGTTTTTT. It codes for CAVSEVLLGELFF.

The V and J genes are TRBV28 and TRBJ2-5; TRBD2 aligns across 9 bases. CDR3 length: 19 residues. V shed 3 bases, J shed 1 base, and the junction held 15 bases outside the gene matches. CDR1 MDHEN and CDR2 SYDVKM come from the germline V gene. The CDR3 region has the DNA TGTGCCAGCAGTTTTGTGGCGGGAGGGGACTCCTTGGGCCAAGAGACCCAGTACTTC. Protein: CASSFVAGGDSLGQETQYF.

This chain joins TRBV4-2 and TRBJ1-4; weak D call: TRBD1 (6 bases). V lost 1 base and J 5 bases, leaving 14 bases between the germline ends. The CDR3 spans 16 residues. Germline loops: CDR1 LGHNA, CDR2 YNFKEQ. CDR3 DNA: TGTGCCAGCAGCCAAGTTATGGGGGGGCTGAATGAAAAACTGTTTTTT. It encodes CASSQVMGGLNEKLFF.

The rearrangement uses TRBV9 and TRBJ1-2, with 12 bases matching TRBD1. CDR3 length: 16 amino acids. Germline lookup yields CDR1 SGDLS and CDR2 YYNGEE. The ends lost 4 bases at V and 9 bases at J; junction bases unmatched: 13. CDR3 sequence: CASSLTGTGGEGSYTF. CDR3 DNA sequence: TGTGCCAGCAGCCTAACCGGGACAGGGGGCGAAGGGAGCTACACCTTC. The full variable domain, in which reference TRBV9 and TRBJ1-2 provide the parts outside the CDR3, is DSGVTQTPKHLITATGQRVTLRCSPRSGDLSVYWYQQSLDQGLQFLIQYYNGEERAKGNILERFSAQQFPDLHSELNLSSLELGDSALYFCASSLTGTGGEGSYTFGSGTRLTVV.

This clone was found a few times. J is TRBJ1-2 and V is TRBV30, with D maybe TRBD1 (5 bases). With 4 bases removed from V and 4 bases from J, the gap between germline ends came to 16 bases. CDR3 size: 14 residues. Germline CDR1 GTSNPN, CDR2 SVGIG (reference sequence). CDR3 DNA sequence: TGTGCCTGGAAGTGGGGCCGAGGAAGCTATGGCTACACCTTC. Residues: CAWKWGRGSYGYTF. Based on the CDR3 plus reference TRBV30 and TRBJ1-2, the full variable domain is SQTIHQWPATLVQPVGSPLSLECTVEGTSNPNLYWYRQAAGRGLQLLFYSVGIGQISSEVPQNLSASRPQDRQFILSSKKLLLSDSGFYLCAWKWGRGSYGYTFGSGTRLTVV.

This chain links TRBV6-5 with TRBJ1-6, with 7 bases identical to TRBD1. Germline trimming cut 6 bases from V and 9 bases from J; bases unmatched to any gene: 11. The germline gives CDR1 MNHEY, CDR2 SVGAGI. The CDR3 length is 15 residues. CDR3 sequence: CASSRGTGAGSPLHF. The CDR3 DNA sequence: TGTGCCAGCAGCCGTGGTACAGGGGCGGGTTCACCCCTCCACTTT.

The chain has TRBV6-5 and TRBJ1-4; D possibly corresponds to TRBD1 (5 bases). V shed 6 bases and J shed 8 bases, with 10 bases lying between them. Germline CDR1 MNHEY, CDR2 SVGAGI. The CDR3 is 12 residues long. CDR3 in DNA: TGTGCCAGCAGCACAGGCTTGGAAAAACTGTTTTTT. Translating gives CASSTGLEKLFF.

V is TRBV29-1 and J is TRBJ2-3; no clear D. Germline V gene sequence: CDR1 SQVTM, CDR2 ANQGSEA. Trimming took off 6 bases at V and 1 base at J, with 11 bases between the two ends. CDR3 length equals 13 residues. The CDR3 DNA is TGCAGCGTCATCAGTCAGGGCACAGATACGCAGTATTTT. The encoded protein is CSVISQGTDTQYF.

The rearrangement links TRBV10-3 to TRBJ2-1; D possibly corresponds to TRBD2 (5 bases). The V end lost 0 bases, the J end lost 0 bases, and 9 bases lay between the germline ends. The CDR3 spans 16 residues. Per germline, CDR1 ENHRY and CDR2 SYGVKD. The CDR3: CAISESGRSSYNEQFF. In DNA form, the CDR3 reads TGTGCCATCAGTGAGTCAGGGAGAAGCTCCTACAATGAGCAGTTCTTC.

The chain employs TRBV4-3 and TRBJ2-6; D remains unclear. Germline V CDR1 and CDR2: LGHNA, YSLEER. Trimming left V 0 bases short and J 0 bases short, with 6 bases between. CDR3 size: 16 residues. CDR3 DNA: TGCGCCAGCAGCCAAGACCCCCTCTCTGGGGCCAACGTCCTGACTTTC. It specifies CASSQDPLSGANVLTF.

CDR3 protein: CASSGHPGGGQPQHF. CDR3 in DNA: TGTGCCAGCAGTGGCCACCCAGGGGGCGGTCAGCCCCAGCATTTT. The rearrangement uses TRBV28 and TRBJ1-5; TRBD1 matches 8 bases. The V segment lost 5 bases and the J segment 6 bases; nucleotides outside the gene matches: 9. CDR1 is MDHEN, CDR2 SYDVKM, per germline. The CDR3 is made up of 15 amino acids.